This T cell receptor beta chain appears in the sequencing data of a study of shared clonotypes between healthy human individuals. Study overall: There were three CD4 naive, three CD4 memory, two CD8 naive and one CD8 memory plates per donor.

Overall study results and limits: Generation probabilities of non-shared clonotypes were lower (relative to those shared by all four donors).

Regarding this clone: As yet, its antigen is unknown.

Measured with immunoSEQ multiplex PCR; TCRdb has only the in-frame clones, and not every one. This table has roughly 1.5 million clones, around 98% appearing once. This CDR3 contains 13 residues. CDR1 SGHVS and CDR2 FQNEAQ come from the germline V gene. The V end was cut by 1 base, the J end by 1 base, with 4 bases between. Adult donors, all healthy and HIV-negative, had no recent acute infections or vaccinations. Negatively enriched CD4+ T cells were divided by CD45RA into naive and memory. The origin of this receptor is a man aged 30 to 39 in good health. The chain combines TRBV7-8 with TRBJ1-1, with D unresolved. Sample: naive CD4+ T cells sorted from blood. Subset noted: CD45RA+ positively selected. The chain's CDR3 is CASSLGTNTEAFF. CDR3 nucleotide sequence: TGTGCCAGCAGCTTAGGGACGAACACTGAAGCTTTCTTT.